This T cell receptor beta chain was captured by sequencing in a study of blood T cell repertoires in COVID-19. Background on the study: The United States, Italy and Spain supplied acute and convalescent COVID-19 samples.

Residents of around 24 US areas, aged about 18 to 89 years, made up the participants. CDR3 length: 14 amino acids. The V gene end was trimmed by 5 bases and the J gene end by 6 bases; junction bases not matched to a gene: 4. Looked up from germline, CDR1 is PRHDT and CDR2 is FYEKMQ (reference sequence). Profiling relied on immunoSEQ multiplex PCR, and the TCRdb table lists in-frame clones only, not all of them. The table records around 400,000 clones, around four fifths of them present only once. The chain has TRBV13 and TRBJ1-6; 7 nucleotides match TRBD1. The sample taken for sequencing was PBMCs or T cells enriched from blood (not recorded which). The sequence came from a woman between 45 and 60 years old who had recovered from COVID-19. CDR3 DNA sequence: TGTGCCAGCAGCAGCCAGGGGGGTAATTCACCCCTCCACTTT. Its protein product is CASSSQGGNSPLHF.